This TCR beta chain originates from a study of blood T cell repertoires in COVID-19. Turning to the study itself: Acute-phase and convalescent COVID-19 samples originated in the United States, Italy and Spain.

Original handling: Using reference gene primer amplification, nucleated cell counts were estimated. Libraries were prepared by immunoSEQ multiplex PCR; TCRdb keeps only in-frame clonotypes and omits some of them. The V and J calls and clone size come from that table; D and trimming were worked out from the DNA. The profile shows almost 300,000 clones, around nine tenths of them singletons. The CDR3 consists of 15 residues. V trimming: 5 bases; J trimming: 7 bases; junction bases outside the gene matches: 7. CDR1 is SNHLY and CDR2 is FYNNEI in the germline V gene. Input material: peripheral blood. The chain uses TRBV2 and TRBJ1-4; 10 nucleotides line up with TRBD1. The clonotype originates from a man between 65 and 79 years old with acute or convalescent COVID-19. CDR3 protein: CASSLEGTGAEKLFF. In DNA, the CDR3 is TGTGCCAGCAGTTTAGAGGGGACAGGGGCTGAAAAACTGTTTTTT.